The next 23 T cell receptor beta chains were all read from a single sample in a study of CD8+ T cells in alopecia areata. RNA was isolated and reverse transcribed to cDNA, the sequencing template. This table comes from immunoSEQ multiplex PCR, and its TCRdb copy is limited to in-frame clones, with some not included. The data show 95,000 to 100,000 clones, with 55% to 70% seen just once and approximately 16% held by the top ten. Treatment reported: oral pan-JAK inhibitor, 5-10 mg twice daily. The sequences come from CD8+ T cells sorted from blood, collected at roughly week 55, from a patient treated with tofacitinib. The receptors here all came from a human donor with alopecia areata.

The CDR3 bases are TGTGCCTGGAGTCCTAGCGTAGGCACAGATACGCAGTATTTT. This gives the protein CAWSPSVGTDTQYF. The V and J genes are TRBV30 and TRBJ2-3; D is possibly TRBD2 (6 bases). Germline V gives CDR1 GTSNPN, CDR2 SVGIG (reference sequence). This CDR3 is built from 14 residues. The V end was cut by 2 bases, the J end by 1 base, with 10 bases between.

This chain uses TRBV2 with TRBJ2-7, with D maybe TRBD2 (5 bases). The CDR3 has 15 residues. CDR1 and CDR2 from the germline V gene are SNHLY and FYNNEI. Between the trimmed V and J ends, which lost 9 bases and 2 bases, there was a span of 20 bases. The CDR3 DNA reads TGTGCCAGTCGTGTTACGGGCCCGACTACCTACGAGCAGTACTTC. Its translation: CASRVTGPTTYEQYF.

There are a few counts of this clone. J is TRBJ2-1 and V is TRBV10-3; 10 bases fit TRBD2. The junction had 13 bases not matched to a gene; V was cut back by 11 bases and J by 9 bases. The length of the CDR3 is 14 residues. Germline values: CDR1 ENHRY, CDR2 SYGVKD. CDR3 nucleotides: TGTGCCTCCGGGGGGACTAGCGCGCGACGTGAGCAGTTCTTC. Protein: CASGGTSARREQFF.

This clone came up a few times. The CDR3 DNA is TGTGCCAGCAGCTTGGTTGGGGACGTACGGACTGAAGCTTTCTTT. Protein sequence: CASSLVGDVRTEAFF. The chain is built from TRBV5-4 and TRBJ1-1; perhaps TRBD1 as D (5 bases). This CDR3 spans 15 amino acids. V gave up 0 bases and J gave up 5 bases, with 14 bases separating them. The V gene's germline CDR1 is SGHNT and CDR2 YYREEE (reference sequence).

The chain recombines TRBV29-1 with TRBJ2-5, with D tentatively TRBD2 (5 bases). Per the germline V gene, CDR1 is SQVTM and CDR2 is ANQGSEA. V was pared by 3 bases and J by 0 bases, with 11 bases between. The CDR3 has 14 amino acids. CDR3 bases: TGCAGCGTTGAGTTCGGGGAGTACCAAGAGACCCAGTACTTC. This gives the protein CSVEFGEYQETQYF.

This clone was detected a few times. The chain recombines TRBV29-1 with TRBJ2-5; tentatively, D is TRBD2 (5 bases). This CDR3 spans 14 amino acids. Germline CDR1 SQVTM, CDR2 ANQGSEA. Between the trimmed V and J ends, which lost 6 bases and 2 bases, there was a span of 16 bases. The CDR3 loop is CSVVALGGQETQYF. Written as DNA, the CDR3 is TGCAGCGTCGTCGCCCTAGGCGGGCAAGAGACCCAGTACTTC.

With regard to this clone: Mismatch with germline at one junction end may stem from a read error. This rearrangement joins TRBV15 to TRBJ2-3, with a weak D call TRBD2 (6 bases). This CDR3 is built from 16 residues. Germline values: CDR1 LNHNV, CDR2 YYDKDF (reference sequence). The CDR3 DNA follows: TGTGCCACCAGCAGTAGCCCGACTAGTTCTAGAGATACGCAGTCTTTT. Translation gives CATSSSPTSSRDTQSF.

Here the CDR3 DNA reads TGCAGCGTTGCGGAAGTGATCCGGGACAGGAACACAGATACGCAGTATTTT. It codes for CSVAEVIRDRNTDTQYF. J is TRBJ2-3 and V is TRBV29-1, with 8 bases lining up with TRBD1. The CDR3 is 17 residues long. From germline, CDR1 is SQVTM and CDR2 ANQGSEA. V was clipped by 4 bases and J by 2 bases; unmatched bases: 14.

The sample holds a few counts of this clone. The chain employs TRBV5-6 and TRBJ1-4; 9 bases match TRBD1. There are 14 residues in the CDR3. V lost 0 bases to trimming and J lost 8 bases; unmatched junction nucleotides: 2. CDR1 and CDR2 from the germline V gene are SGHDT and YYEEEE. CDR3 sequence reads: CASSLGTGVEKLFF. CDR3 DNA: TGTGCCAGCAGCTTGGGGACAGGGGTCGAAAAACTGTTTTTT.

The CDR3 DNA is TGTGCCAGCACCAATGGGGTTTCTGGAGCTTTCTTT. Translated: CASTNGVSGAFF. This chain links TRBV9 with TRBJ1-1; D not certain. The CDR3 spans 12 residues. Trimming pared 6 bases from V and 10 bases from J, leaving 16 bases between. Per the germline V gene, CDR1 is SGDLS and CDR2 is YYNGEE.

CDR3 nucleotide sequence: TGTGCCAGCAGTTTCGGCAGGACCCCAGATACGCAGTATTTT. Encoded protein: CASSFGRTPDTQYF. V is TRBV6-5 and J is TRBJ2-3, with unresolved D. V lost 4 bases, J lost 4 bases, and 12 bases lay in between. This CDR3 comprises 14 residues. CDR1 and CDR2 (germline): MNHEY, SVGAGI.

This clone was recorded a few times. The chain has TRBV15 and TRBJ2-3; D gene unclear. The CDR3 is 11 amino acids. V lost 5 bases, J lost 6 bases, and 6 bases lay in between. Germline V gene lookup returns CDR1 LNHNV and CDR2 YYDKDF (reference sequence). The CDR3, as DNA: TGTGCCACCAGCGAGACCGATACGCAGTATTTT. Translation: CATSETDTQYF.

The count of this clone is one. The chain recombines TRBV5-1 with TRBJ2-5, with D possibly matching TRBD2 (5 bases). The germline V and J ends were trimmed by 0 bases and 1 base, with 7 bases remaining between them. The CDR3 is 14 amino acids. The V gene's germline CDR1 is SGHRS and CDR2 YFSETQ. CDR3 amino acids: CASSLEGSQETQYF. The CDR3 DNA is TGCGCCAGCAGCTTGGAAGGGAGCCAAGAGACCCAGTACTTC.

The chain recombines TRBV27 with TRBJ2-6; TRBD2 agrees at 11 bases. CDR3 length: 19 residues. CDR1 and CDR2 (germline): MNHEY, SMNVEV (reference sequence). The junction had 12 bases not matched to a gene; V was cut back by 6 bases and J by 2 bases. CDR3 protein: CASSINSGGVFTGANVLTF. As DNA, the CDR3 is TGTGCCAGCAGCATAAATAGCGGGGGGGTATTTACTGGGGCCAACGTCCTGACTTTC.

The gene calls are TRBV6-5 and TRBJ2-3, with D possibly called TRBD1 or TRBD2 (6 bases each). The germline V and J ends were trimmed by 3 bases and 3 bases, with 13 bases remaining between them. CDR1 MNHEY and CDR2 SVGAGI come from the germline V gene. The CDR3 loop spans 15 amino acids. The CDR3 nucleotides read TGTGCCAGCAGTTATCGACAGGCGGGAACAGATACGCAGTATTTT. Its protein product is CASSYRQAGTDTQYF.

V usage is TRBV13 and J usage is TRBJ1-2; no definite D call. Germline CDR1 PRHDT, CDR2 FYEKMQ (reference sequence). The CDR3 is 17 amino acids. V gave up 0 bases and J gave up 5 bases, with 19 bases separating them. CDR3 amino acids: CASSLGRGRGGPYGYTF. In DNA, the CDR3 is TGTGCCAGCAGCTTAGGTCGAGGGCGCGGAGGCCCATATGGCTACACCTTC.

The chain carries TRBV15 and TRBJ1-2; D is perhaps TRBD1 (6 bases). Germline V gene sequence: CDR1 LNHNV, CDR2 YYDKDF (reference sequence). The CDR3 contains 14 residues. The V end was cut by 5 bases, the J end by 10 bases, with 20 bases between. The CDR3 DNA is TGTGCCACCAGCGCCGAGACAGGTTACAAAGTCTACACCTTC. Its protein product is CATSAETGYKVYTF.

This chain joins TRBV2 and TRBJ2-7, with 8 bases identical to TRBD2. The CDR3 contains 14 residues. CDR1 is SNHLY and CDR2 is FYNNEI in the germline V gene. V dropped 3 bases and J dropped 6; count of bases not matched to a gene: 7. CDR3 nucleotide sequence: TGTGCCAGCAGTGAGGCGGGGGGTTCGGTCGAGCAGTACTTC. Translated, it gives CASSEAGGSVEQYF.

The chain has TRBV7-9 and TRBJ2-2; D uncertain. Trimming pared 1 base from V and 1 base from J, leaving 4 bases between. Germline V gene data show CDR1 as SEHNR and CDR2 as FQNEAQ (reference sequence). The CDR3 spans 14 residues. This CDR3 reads CASSLVMNTGELFF. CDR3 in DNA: TGTGCCAGCAGCTTAGTGATGAACACCGGGGAGCTGTTTTTT.

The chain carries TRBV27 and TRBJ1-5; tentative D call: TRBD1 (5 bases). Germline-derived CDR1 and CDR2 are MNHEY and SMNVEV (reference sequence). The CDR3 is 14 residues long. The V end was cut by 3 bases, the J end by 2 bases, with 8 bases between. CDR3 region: CASSLMGGNQPQHF. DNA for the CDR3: TGTGCCAGCAGTTTGATGGGGGGCAATCAGCCCCAGCATTTT.

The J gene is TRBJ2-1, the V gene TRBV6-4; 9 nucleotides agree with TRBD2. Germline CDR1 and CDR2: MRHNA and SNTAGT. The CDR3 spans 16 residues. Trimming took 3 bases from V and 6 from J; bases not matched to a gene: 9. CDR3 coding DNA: TGTGCCAGCAGTGAGAGCGGGGGGCCATCCAGCAATGAGCAGTTCTTC. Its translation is CASSESGGPSSNEQFF.

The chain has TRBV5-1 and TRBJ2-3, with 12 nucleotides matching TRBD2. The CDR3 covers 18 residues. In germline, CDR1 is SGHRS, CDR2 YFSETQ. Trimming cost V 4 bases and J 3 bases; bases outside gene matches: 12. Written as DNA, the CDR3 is TGCGCCAGCAGCCCTCAAGGGAGGGGACTAGCGGGTACAGATACGCAGTATTTT. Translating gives CASSPQGRGLAGTDTQYF.

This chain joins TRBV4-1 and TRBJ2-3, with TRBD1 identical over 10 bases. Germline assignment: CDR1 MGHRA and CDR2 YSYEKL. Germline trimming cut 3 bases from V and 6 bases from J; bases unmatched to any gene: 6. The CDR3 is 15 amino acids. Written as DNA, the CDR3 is TGCGCCAGCAGCCAGAAGACAGGGGGCAGGGATACGCAGTATTTT. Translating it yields CASSQKTGGRDTQYF.